A selection of T cell receptor beta chains follows, all from one sample in a study of blood T cells in healthy people across ages. TCRdb reanalysed the 5' RACE reads using MiXCR and keeps one entry per CDR3 protein. The sample lists some 1.6 million distinct CDR3 sequences, almost 35% occurring once. The material sequenced was blood. The receptors here all came from a woman aged 30 to 39 in good health. CDR3s include the opening cysteine and the closing phenylalanine or tryptophan. A D gene is named only where the DNA matches it firmly. Clone size is stated in some rows and not others, as once, few, many or a class when expanded.

>TRBV7-2|15|TRBJ2-7|NA|TRBD1
CASSSVGQPTYEQYF
TGTGCCAGCAGCTCTGTGGGACAGCCCACCTACGAGCAGTACTTC
>TRBV12-3/TRBV12-4|13|TRBJ2-1|NA|NA
CASRLSGGSEQFF
TGTGCCAGCAGGTTATCGGGTGGGAGTGAGCAGTTCTTC
>TRBV25-1|14|TRBJ2-2|NA|NA
CASSVNRNTGELFF
TGTGCCAGCAGCGTCAACAGGAACACCGGGGAGCTGTTTTTT
>TRBV6-1|16|TRBJ2-1|many|NA
CASSGDFPPRNNEQFF
TGTGCCAGCAGCGGGGACTTTCCCCCCCGGAACAATGAGCAGTTCTTC
>TRBV20-1|14|TRBJ1-4|NA|NA
CSAVTETTNEKLFF
TGCAGTGCTGTAACAGAGACAACTAATGAAAAACTGTTTTTT
>TRBV2|15|TRBJ1-5|NA|TRBD1
CASRMTGNSNQPQHF
TGTGCCAGCAGGATGACAGGGAATAGCAATCAGCCCCAGCATTTT
>TRBV20-1|13|TRBJ1-6|few|NA
CSARDREESPLHF
TGCAGTGCTAGAGATCGGGAGGAATCACCCCTCCACTTT
>TRBV15|19|TRBJ2-2|NA|TRBD1
CATNRGGLRDRGVTGELFF
TGTGCCACCAACCGAGGAGGTTTGAGGGACAGGGGAGTAACCGGGGAGCTGTTTTTT
>TRBV29-1|15|TRBJ2-3|NA|TRBD2
CSVDRLAVTEDTQYF
TGCAGCGTTGATCGACTAGCGGTCACCGAAGATACGCAGTATTTT
>TRBV3-1|13|TRBJ2-1|few|NA
CASSQVTGVEQFF
TGTGCCAGCAGCCAAGTAACTGGGGTTGAGCAGTTCTTC
>TRBV6-6|15|TRBJ2-5|once|NA
CASSPGVGWQEIQYF
TGTGCCAGCAGCCCAGGAGTGGGGTGGCAAGAGATCCAGTACTTC
>TRBV24-1|13|TRBJ2-6|NA|NA
CATRDPGANVLTF
TGTGCCACCAGGGACCCTGGGGCCAACGTCCTGACTTTC
>TRBV5-1|15|TRBJ2-1|NA|NA
CASRVSSERVYEQFF
TGCGCCAGCAGGGTTAGCTCAGAAAGGGTGTATGAGCAGTTCTTC
>TRBV5-1|15|TRBJ2-1|few|TRBD2
CASSSRLAGNNEQFF
TGCGCCAGCAGCTCCCGACTAGCGGGTAACAATGAGCAGTTCTTC
>TRBV12-3/TRBV12-4|16|TRBJ2-3|few|TRBD1
CASSRSSGGLGDTQYF
TGTGCCAGCAGTCGAAGTTCAGGGGGCTTAGGAGATACGCAGTATTTT
>TRBV7-6|14|TRBJ1-6|NA|TRBD1
CASSLTRGDSPLHF
TGTGCCAGCAGCTTGACCAGGGGGGATTCACCCCTCCACTTT
>TRBV28|16|TRBJ2-1|NA|NA
CASSLEFVTRIKGQFF
TGTGCCAGCAGTTTGGAGTTTGTGACAAGGATAAAGGGGCAGTTCTTC
>TRBV11-2|16|TRBJ2-1|NA|NA
CASSTREGGDYNEQFF
TGTGCCAGCAGCACCCGAGAGGGTGGGGACTACAATGAGCAGTTCTTC
>TRBV6-6|17|TRBJ2-1|NA|NA
CASSYSRRDEPYNEQFF
TGTGCCAGCAGTTACTCGCGACGGGACGAGCCCTACAATGAGCAGTTCTTC
>TRBV7-2|15|TRBJ2-7|NA|NA
CASSYSPGAGLEQYF
TGTGCCAGCAGCTACTCTCCCGGGGCCGGGCTCGAGCAGTACTTC
>TRBV6-2/TRBV6-3|15|TRBJ1-2|NA|NA
CASTTRTGSFYGYTF
TGTGCCAGCACCACCAGGACGGGGTCCTTCTATGGCTACACCTTC
>TRBV7-6|15|TRBJ2-5|NA|TRBD1
CASSFRTGPSETQYF
TGTGCCAGCAGCTTCCGGACAGGGCCTAGTGAGACCCAGTACTTC
>TRBV30|13|TRBJ1-1|few|TRBD1
CAWSGDRGTEAFF
TGTGCCTGGAGTGGGGACAGGGGCACTGAAGCTTTCTTT
>TRBV6-4|13|TRBJ2-5|few|NA
CASRKGGYETQYF
TGTGCCAGCAGAAAAGGAGGTTATGAGACCCAGTACTTC
>TRBV11-3|16|TRBJ2-3|few|NA
CASSLLAYILTDTQYF
TGTGCCAGCAGCTTACTAGCGTACATTCTCACAGATACGCAGTATTTT
>TRBV5-1|19|TRBJ2-7|NA|TRBD2
CASSSRGLAGVSSSYEQYF
TGCGCCAGCAGCTCACGAGGACTAGCGGGGGTGAGCAGCTCCTACGAGCAGTACTTC
>TRBV6-1|18|TRBJ1-1|once|NA
CASSTQDSYGHMNTEAFF
TGTGCCAGCAGTACCCAGGACAGCTACGGTCATATGAACACTGAAGCTTTCTTT
>TRBV5-4|17|TRBJ1-4|NA|NA
CASSLAGGRRANEKLFF
TGTGCCAGCAGCTTGGCGGGAGGGAGGCGGGCTAATGAAAAACTGTTTTTT
>TRBV20-1|12|TRBJ1-2|few|NA
CSAHRTVGGYTF
TGCAGTGCTCACAGGACAGTCGGCGGCTACACCTTC